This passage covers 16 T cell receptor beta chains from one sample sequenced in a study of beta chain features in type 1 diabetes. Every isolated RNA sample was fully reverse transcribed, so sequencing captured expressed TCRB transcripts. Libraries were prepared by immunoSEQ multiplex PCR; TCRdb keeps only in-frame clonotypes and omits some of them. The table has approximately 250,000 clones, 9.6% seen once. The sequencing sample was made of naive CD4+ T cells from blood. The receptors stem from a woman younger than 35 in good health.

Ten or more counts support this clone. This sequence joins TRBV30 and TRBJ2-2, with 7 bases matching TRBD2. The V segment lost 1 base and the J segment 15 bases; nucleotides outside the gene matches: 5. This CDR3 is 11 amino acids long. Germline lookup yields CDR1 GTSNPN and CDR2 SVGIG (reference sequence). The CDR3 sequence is CAWSGLADVFF. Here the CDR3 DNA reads TGTGCCTGGAGTGGACTAGCCGATGTGTTTTTT.

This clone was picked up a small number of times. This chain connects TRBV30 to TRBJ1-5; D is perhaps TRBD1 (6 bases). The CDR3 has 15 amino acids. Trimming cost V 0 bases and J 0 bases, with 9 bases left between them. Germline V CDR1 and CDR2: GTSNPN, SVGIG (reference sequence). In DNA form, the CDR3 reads TGTGCCTGGAGTGTACAGGGCAGTAGCAATCAGCCCCAGCATTTT. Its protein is CAWSVQGSSNQPQHF.

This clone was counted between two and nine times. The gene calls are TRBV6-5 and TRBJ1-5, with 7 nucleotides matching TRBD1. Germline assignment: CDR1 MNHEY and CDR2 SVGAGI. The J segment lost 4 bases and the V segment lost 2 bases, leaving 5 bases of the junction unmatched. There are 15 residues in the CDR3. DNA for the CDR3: TGTGCCAGCAGTTACACAGGGGCCCAAAATCAGCCCCAGCATTTT. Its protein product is CASSYTGAQNQPQHF.

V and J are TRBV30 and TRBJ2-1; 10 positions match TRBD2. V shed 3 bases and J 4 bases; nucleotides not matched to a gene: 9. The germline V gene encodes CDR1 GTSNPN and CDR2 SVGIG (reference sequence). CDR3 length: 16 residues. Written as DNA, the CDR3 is TGTGCCTGGAGAGGTTCAGCGGGGGGGCAGTACAATGAGCAGTTCTTC. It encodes CAWRGSAGGQYNEQFF.

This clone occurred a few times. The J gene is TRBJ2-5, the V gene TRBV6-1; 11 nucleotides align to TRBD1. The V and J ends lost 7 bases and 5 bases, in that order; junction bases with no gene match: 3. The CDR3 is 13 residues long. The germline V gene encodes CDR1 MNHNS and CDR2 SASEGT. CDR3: CASTDRGPETQYF. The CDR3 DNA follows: TGTGCCAGCACGGACAGGGGGCCGGAGACCCAGTACTTC.

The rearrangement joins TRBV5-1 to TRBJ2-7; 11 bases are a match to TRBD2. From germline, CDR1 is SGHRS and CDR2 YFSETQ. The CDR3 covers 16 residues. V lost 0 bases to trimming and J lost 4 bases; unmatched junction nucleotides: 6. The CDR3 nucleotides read TGCGCCAGCAGCTTGGGAGCTAGCGGGAGGTTTTACGAGCAGTACTTC. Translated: CASSLGASGRFYEQYF.

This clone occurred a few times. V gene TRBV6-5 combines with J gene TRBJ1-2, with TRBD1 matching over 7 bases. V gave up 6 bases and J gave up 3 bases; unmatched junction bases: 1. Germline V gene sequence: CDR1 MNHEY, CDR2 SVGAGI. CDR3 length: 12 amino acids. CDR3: CASRDRDYGYTF. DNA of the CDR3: TGTGCCAGCAGAGACAGGGACTATGGCTACACCTTC.

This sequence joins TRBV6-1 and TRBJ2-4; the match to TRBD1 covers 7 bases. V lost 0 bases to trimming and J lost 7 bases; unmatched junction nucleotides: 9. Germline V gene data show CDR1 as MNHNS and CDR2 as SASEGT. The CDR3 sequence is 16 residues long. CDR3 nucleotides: TGTGCCAGCAGTGAAGCAGCGGACAGGTATAGGAACATTCAGTACTTC. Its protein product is CASSEAADRYRNIQYF.

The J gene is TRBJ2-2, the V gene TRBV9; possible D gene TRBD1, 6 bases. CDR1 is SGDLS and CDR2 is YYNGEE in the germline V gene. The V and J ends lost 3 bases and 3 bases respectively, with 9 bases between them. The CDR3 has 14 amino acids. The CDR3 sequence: CASSDRAYTGELFF. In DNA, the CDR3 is TGTGCCAGCAGCGACAGGGCATACACCGGGGAGCTGTTTTTT.

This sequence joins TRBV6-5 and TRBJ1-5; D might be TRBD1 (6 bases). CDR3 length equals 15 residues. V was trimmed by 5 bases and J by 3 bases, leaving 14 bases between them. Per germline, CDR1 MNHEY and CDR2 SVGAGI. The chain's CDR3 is CASSDWGLNNQPQHF. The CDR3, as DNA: TGTGCCAGCAGTGACTGGGGGCTGAACAATCAGCCCCAGCATTTT.

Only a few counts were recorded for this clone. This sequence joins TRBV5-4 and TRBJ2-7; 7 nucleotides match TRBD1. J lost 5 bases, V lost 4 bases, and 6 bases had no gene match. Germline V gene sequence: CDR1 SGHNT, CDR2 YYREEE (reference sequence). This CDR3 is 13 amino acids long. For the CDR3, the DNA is TGTGCCAGCAGCCTACCAGGGACAGACGAGCAGTACTTC. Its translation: CASSLPGTDEQYF. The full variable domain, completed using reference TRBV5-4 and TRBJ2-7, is ETGVTQSPTHLIKTRGQQVTLRCSSQSGHNTVSWYQQALGQGPQFIFQYYREEENGRGNFPPRFSGLQFPNYSSELNVNALELDDSALYLCASSLPGTDEQYFGPGTRLTVT.

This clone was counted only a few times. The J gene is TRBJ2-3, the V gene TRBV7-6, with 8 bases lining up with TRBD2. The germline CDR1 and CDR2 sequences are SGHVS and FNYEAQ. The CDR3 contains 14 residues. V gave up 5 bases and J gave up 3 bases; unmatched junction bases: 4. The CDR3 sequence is CASSPTSATDTQYF. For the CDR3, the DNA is TGTGCCAGCAGCCCGACTAGCGCGACAGATACGCAGTATTTT.

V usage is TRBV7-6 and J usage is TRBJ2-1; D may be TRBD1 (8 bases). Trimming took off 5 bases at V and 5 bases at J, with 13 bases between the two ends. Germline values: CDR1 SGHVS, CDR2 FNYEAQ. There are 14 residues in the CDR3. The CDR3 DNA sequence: TGTGCCAGCAGCGTAACAGGGGGGGACAATGAGCAGTTCTTC. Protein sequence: CASSVTGGDNEQFF.

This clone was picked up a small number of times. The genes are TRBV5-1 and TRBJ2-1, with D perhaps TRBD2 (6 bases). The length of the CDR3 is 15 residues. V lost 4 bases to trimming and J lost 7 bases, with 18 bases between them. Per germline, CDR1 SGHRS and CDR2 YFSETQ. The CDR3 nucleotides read TGCGCCAGCAGCCCAAACCCTGGAGGGCTAAATGAGCAGTTCTTC. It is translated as CASSPNPGGLNEQFF.

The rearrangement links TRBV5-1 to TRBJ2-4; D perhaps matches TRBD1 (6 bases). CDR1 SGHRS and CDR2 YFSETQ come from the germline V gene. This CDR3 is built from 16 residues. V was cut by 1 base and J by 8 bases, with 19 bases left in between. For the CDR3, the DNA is TGCGCCAGCAGCTTGACCGGGACACAAAACGAAGACATTCAGTACTTC. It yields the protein CASSLTGTQNEDIQYF. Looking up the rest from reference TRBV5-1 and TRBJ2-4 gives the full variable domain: KAGVTQTPRYLIKTRGQQVTLSCSPISGHRSVSWYQQTPGQGLQFLFEYFSETQRNKGNFPGRFSGRQFSNSRSEMNVSTLELGDSALYLCASSLTGTQNEDIQYFGAGTRLSVL.

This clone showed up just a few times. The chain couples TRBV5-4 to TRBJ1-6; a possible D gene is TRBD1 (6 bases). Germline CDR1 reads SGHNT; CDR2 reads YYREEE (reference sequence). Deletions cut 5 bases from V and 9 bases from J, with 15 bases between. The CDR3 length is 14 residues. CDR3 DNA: TGTGCCAGCAGGGACGGGACACCTTTTTCACCCCTCCACTTT. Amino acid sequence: CASRDGTPFSPLHF.